This record concerns one TCR beta chain sequence. The sample is drawn from a study of technical replicates of blood from a few donors. The CDR3 is made up of 15 amino acids. CDR1 KGHSH and CDR2 LQKENI come from the germline V gene. Trimming removed 1 base from V and 8 bases from J, with 15 bases in between. Only in-frame clones appear in the TCRdb table, and some are missing; sequencing was by immunoSEQ multiplex PCR. The table records roughly 80,000 clones, 93% of them present only once. Sequencing was carried out using T cells isolated from PBMCs. The chain recombines TRBV18 with TRBJ1-5; perhaps TRBD1 as D (6 bases). The sequence came from a human donor in good health. CDR3 coding DNA: TGTGCCAGCTCACCACTTAAGGGGGAATGGAAGCCCCAGCATTTT. Residues: CASSPLKGEWKPQHF.